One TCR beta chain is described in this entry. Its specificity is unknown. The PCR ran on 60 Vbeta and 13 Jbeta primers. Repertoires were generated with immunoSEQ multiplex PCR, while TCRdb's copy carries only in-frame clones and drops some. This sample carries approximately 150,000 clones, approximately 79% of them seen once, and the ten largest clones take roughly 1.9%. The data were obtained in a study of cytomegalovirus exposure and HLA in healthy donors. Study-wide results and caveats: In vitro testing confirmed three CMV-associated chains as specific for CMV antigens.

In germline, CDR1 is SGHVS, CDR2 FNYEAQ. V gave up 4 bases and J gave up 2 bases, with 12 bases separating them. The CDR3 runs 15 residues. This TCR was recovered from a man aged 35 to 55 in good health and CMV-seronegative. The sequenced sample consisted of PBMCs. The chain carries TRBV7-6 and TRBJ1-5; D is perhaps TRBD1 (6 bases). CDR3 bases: TGTGCCAGCAGCTCCTCAGGGGATGGCAATCAGCCCCAGCATTTT. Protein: CASSSSGDGNQPQHF.